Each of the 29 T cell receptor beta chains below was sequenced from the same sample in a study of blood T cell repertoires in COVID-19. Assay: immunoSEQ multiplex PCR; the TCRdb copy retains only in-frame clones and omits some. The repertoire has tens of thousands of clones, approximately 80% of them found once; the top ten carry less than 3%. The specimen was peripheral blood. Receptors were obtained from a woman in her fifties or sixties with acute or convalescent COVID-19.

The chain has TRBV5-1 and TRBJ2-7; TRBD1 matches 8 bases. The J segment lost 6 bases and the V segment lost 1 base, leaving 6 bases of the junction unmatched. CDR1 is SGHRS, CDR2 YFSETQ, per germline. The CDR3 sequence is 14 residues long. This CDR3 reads CASSLTTTGGEQYF. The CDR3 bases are TGCGCCAGCAGCTTGACCACCACAGGGGGCGAGCAGTACTTC.

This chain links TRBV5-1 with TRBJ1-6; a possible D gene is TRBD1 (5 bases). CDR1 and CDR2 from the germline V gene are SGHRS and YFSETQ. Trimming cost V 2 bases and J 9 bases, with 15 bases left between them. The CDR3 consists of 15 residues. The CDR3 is CASSFLSQGGSPLHF. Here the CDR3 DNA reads TGCGCCAGCAGCTTCCTAAGTCAGGGCGGTTCACCCCTCCACTTT. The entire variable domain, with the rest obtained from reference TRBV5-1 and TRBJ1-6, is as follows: KAGVTQTPRYLIKTRGQQVTLSCSPISGHRSVSWYQQTPGQGLQFLFEYFSETQRNKGNFPGRFSGRQFSNSRSEMNVSTLELGDSALYLCASSFLSQGGSPLHFGNGTRLTVT.

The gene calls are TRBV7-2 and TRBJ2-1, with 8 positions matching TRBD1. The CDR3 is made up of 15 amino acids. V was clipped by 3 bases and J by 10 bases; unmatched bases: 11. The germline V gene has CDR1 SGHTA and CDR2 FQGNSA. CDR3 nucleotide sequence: TGTGCCAGCAGCTTGGCCGGACAGGGTCAAGGGGAGCAGTTCTTC. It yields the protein CASSLAGQGQGEQFF. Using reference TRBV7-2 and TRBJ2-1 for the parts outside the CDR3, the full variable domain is GAGVSQSPSNKVTEKGKDVELRCDPISGHTALYWYRQSLGQGLEFLIYFQGNSAPDKSGLPSDRFSAERTGGSVSTLTIQRTQQEDSAVYLCASSLAGQGQGEQFFGPGTRLTVL.

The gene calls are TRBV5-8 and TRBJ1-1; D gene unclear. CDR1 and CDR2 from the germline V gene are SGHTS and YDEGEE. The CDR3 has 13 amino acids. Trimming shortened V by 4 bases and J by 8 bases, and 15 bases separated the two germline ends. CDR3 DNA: TGTGCCAGCAGCCAATTTAATCTACCAGAAGCTTTCTTT. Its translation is CASSQFNLPEAFF.

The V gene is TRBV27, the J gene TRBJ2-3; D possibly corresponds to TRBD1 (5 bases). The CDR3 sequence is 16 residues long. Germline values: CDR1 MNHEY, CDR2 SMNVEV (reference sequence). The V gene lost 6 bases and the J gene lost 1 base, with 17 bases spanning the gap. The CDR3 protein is CASSSEQVRRTDTQYF. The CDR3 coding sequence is TGTGCCAGCAGCTCGGAACAGGTTAGGCGCACAGATACGCAGTATTTT.

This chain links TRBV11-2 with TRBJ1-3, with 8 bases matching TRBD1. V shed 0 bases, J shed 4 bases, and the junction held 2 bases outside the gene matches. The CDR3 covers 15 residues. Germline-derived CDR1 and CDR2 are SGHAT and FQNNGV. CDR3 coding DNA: TGTGCCAGCAGCTTAGAGCCAGGGGGCGGAAACACCATATATTTT. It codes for CASSLEPGGGNTIYF.

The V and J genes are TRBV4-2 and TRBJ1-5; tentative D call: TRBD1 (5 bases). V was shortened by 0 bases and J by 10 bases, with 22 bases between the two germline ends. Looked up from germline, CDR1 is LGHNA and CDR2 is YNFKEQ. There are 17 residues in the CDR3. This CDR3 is CASSQEQASTVPHPQHF. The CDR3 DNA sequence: TGTGCCAGCAGCCAAGAACAGGCGTCGACAGTCCCTCATCCCCAGCATTTT.

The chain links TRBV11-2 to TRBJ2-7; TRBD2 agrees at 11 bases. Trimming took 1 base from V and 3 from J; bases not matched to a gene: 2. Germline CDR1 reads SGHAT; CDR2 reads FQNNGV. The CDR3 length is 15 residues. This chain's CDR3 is CASSLGLAGGYEQYF. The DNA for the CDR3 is TGTGCCAGCAGCTTAGGTCTAGCGGGAGGCTACGAGCAGTACTTC.

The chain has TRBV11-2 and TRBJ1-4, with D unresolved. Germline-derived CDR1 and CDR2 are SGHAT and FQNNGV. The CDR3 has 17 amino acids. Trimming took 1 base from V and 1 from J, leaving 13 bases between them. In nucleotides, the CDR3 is TGTGCCAGCAGCTTAGTGGGTGCCGGGATAACTAATGAAAAACTGTTTTTT. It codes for CASSLVGAGITNEKLFF.

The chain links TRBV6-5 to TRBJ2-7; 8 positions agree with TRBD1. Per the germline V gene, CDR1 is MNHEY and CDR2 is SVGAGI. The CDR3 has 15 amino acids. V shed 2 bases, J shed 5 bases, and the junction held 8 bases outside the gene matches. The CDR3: CASSYGRDRFHEQYF. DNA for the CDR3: TGTGCCAGCAGTTACGGGCGGGACAGGTTCCACGAGCAGTACTTC.

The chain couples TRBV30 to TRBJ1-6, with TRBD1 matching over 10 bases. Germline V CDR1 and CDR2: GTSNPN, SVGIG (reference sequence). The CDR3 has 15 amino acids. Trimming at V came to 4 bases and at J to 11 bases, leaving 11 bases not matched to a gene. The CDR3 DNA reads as TGTGCCTGGAATAGAGACAGGGGGCGTGGGCCACCCCTCCACTTT. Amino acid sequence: CAWNRDRGRGPPLHF.

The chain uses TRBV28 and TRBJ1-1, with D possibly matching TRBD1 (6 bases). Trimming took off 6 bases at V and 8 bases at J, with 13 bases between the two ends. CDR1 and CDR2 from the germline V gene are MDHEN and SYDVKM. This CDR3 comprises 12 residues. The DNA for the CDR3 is TGTGCCAGCAGCCTCCCACAGGGCGAAGCTTTCTTT. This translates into CASSLPQGEAFF.

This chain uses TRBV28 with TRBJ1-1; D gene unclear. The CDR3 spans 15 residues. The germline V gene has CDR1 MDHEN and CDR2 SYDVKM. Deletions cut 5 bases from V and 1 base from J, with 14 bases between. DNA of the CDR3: TGTGCCAGCAGTCCCACCGGACGGGGGAACACTGAAGCTTTCTTT. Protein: CASSPTGRGNTEAFF.

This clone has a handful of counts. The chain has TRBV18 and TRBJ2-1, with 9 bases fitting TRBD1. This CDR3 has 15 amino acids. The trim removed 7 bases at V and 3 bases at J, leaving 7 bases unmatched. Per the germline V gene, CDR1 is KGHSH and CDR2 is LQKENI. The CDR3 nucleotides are TGTGCCAGCTTATCGGGACAGGGTCTCTACAATGAGCAGTTCTTC. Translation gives CASLSGQGLYNEQFF.

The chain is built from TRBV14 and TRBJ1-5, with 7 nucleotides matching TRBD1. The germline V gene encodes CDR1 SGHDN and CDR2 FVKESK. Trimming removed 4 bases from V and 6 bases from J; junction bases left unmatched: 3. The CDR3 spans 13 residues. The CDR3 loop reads CASSLTGFQPQHF. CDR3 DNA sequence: TGTGCCAGCAGCCTGACAGGGTTTCAGCCCCAGCATTTT.

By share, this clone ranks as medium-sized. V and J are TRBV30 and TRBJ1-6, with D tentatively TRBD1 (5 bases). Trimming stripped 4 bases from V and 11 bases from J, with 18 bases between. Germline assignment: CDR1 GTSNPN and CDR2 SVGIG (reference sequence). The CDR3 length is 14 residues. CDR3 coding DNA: TGTGCCTGGATTGGCGGGGGGATTGGGGCACCCCTCCACTTT. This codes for CAWIGGGIGAPLHF.

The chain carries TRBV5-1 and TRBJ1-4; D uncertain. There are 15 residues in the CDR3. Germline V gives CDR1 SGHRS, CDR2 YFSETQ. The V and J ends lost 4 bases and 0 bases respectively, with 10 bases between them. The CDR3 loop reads CASSTDSTTNEKLFF. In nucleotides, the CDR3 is TGCGCCAGCAGCACGGACTCTACAACTAATGAAAAACTGTTTTTT.

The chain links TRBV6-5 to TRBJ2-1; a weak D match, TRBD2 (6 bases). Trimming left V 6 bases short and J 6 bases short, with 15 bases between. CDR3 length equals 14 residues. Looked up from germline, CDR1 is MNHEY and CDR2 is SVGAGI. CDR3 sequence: CASRDLRGGNEQFF. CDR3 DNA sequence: TGTGCCAGCAGAGACTTAAGGGGAGGCAATGAGCAGTTCTTC.

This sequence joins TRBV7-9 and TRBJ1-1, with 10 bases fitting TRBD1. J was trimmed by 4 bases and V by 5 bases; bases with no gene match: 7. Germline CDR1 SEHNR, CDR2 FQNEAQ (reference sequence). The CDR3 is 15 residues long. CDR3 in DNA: TGTGCCAGCAGCCAGAGACAGGGGGCTGGCACTGAAGCTTTCTTT. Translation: CASSQRQGAGTEAFF.

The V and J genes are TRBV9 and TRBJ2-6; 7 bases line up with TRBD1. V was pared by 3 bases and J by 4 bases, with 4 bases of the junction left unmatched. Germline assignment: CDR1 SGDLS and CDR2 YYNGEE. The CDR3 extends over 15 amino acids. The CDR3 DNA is TGTGCCAGCAGCGGACAGGGAGCCGGGGCCAACGTCCTGACTTTC. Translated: CASSGQGAGANVLTF.

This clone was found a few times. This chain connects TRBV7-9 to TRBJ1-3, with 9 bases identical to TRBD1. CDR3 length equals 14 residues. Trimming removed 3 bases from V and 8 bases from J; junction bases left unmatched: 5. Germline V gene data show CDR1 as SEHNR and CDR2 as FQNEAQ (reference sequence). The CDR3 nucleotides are TGTGCCAGCAGCTTCGGACAGGGGACGGACACCATATATTTT. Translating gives CASSFGQGTDTIYF.

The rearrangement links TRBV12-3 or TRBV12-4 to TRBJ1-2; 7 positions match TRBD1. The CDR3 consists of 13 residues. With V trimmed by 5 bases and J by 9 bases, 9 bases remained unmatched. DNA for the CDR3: TGTGCCAGCAGTCTCGATTACAGGGGTCGCTACACCTTC. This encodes CASSLDYRGRYTF.

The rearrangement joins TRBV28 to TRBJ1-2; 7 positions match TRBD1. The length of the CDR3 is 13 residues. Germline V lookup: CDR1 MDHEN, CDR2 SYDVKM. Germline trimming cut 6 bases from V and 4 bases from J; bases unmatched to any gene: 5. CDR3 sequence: CASSRQGIYGYTF. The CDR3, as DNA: TGTGCCAGCAGCAGACAGGGCATCTATGGCTACACCTTC.

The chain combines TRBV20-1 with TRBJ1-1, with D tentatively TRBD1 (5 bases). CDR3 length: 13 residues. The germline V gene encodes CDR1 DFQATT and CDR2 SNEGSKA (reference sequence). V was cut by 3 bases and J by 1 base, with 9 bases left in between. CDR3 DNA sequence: TGCAGTGCTAGTCCGGGGGGGAACACTGAAGCTTTCTTT. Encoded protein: CSASPGGNTEAFF.

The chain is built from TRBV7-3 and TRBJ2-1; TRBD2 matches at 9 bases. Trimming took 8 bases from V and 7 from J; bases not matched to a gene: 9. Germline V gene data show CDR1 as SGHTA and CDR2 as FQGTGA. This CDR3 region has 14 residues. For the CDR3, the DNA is TGTGCCAGCGCCCAGAGCGGGGGGCCGAATGAGCAGTTCTTC. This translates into CASAQSGGPNEQFF.

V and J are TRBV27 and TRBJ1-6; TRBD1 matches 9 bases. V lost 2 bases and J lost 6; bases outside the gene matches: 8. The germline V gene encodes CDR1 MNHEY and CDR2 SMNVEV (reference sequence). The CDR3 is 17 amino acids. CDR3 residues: CASSLPNHRGRNSPLHF. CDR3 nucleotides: TGTGCCAGCAGTTTACCCAACCACAGGGGGCGTAATTCACCCCTCCACTTT.

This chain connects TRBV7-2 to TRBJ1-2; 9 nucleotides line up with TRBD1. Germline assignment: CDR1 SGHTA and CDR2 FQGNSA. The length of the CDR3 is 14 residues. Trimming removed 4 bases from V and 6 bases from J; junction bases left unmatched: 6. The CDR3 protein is CASSSRTGEDGYTF. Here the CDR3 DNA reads TGTGCCAGCAGCTCACGGACAGGGGAGGATGGCTACACCTTC. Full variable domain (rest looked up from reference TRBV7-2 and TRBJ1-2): GAGVSQSPSNKVTEKGKDVELRCDPISGHTALYWYRQSLGQGLEFLIYFQGNSAPDKSGLPSDRFSAERTGGSVSTLTIQRTQQEDSAVYLCASSSRTGEDGYTFGSGTRLTVV.

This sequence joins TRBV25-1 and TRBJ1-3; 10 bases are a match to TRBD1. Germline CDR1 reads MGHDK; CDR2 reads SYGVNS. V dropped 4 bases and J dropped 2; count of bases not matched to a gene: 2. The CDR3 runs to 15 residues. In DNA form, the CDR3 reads TGTGCCAGCAGTGTTGGACAGGGGGCTGGAAACACCATATATTTT. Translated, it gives CASSVGQGAGNTIYF.

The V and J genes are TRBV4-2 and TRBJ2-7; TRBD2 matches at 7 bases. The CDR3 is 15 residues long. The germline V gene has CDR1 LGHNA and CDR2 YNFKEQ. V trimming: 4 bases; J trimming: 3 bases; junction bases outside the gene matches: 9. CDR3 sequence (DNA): TGTGCCAGCAGCCCCGCGACTAGCCGACACTACGAGCAGTACTTC. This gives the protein CASSPATSRHYEQYF.